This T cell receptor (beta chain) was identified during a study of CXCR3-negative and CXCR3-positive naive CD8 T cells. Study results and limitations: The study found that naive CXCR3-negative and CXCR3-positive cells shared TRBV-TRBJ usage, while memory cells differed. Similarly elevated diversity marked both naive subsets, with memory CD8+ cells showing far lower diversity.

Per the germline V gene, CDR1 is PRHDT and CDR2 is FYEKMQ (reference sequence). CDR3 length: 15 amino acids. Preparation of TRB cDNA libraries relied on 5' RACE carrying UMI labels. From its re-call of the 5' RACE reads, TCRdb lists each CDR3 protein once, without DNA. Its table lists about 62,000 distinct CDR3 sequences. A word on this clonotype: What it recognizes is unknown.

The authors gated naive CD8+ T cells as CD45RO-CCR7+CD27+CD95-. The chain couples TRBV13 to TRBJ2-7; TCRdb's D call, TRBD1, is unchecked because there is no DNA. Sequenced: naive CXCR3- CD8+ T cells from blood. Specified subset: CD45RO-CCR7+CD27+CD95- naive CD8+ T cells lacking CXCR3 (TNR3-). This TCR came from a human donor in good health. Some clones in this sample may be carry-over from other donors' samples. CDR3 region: CASSSETGGFREQYF.